This TCR beta chain was sequenced in a study of OX40 agonist ivuxolimab in advanced cancers. About the study: Participants, roughly 80% male, averaged approximately 56 years of age, ranging from about 20 to 79. Partial responses occurred in Three dose-escalation patients, one with hepatocellular carcinoma and two with cutaneous melanoma.

Libraries were prepared by immunoSEQ multiplex PCR; TCRdb keeps only in-frame clonotypes and omits some of them. Found here are 60,000 or so clones, 75% to 90% of them singletons; the top ten hold about 5%. The TCR was taken from an adult with an advanced solid tumor such as melanoma, head and neck, liver or kidney cancer. Sample: CD4+ or CD8+ T cells sorted from blood, taken in a trial of the OX40 agonist ivuxolimab.

Written as DNA, the CDR3 is TGTGCCAGCAAACAGGGCAGGACCTATGGCTACACCTTC. Its translation: CASKQGRTYGYTF. The V gene is TRBV6-5, the J gene TRBJ1-2; TRBD1 is a possible D gene (6 bases). The CDR3 is made up of 13 amino acids. V was clipped by 7 bases and J by 4 bases, with 13 bases between them. The germline V gene has CDR1 MNHEY and CDR2 SVGAGI.